This entry is about one T cell receptor beta chain. Its antigen is unknown. These data belong to a study of T cell repertoires in cytomegalovirus infection. Overall study results and limits: There were carriers of CMV plus the relevant HLA, and cumulative public TCR beta family frequency identified them.

V lost 0 bases and J lost 7, with 12 bases in between. CDR1 is LNHNV, CDR2 YYDKDF, per germline (reference sequence). This CDR3 spans 14 amino acids. From the reads, TCRdb called clonotypes with MiXCR, one entry per CDR3 protein. The repertoire holds roughly 230,000 distinct CDR3 sequences, with roughly 22% as singletons. V usage is TRBV15 and J usage is TRBJ1-1; D unresolved. The sample consisted of CD8+ T cells from PBMCs. This clonotype was obtained from a human donor in good health (CMV status not recorded). Some clones in this sample may be carry-over from other donors' samples. The CDR3 DNA reads as TGTGCCACCAGCAGAGATCCCCGGGTTAGTGAAGCTTTCTTT. Translation gives CATSRDPRVSEAFF.